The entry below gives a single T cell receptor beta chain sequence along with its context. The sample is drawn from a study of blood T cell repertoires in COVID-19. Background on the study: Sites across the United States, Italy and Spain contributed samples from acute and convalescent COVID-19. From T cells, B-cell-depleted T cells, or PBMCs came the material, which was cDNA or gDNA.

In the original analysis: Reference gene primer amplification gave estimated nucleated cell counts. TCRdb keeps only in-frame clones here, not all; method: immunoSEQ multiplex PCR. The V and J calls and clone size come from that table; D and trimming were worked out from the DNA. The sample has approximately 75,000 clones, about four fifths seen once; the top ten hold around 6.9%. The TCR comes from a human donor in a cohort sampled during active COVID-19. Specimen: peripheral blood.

CDR3 sequence reads: CATRSEALVDNSPLHF. The DNA of the CDR3 is TGTGCCACCCGGTCAGAGGCCCTTGTGGATAATTCACCCCTCCACTTT. The chain uses TRBV3-1 (or the pseudogene TRBV3-2) and TRBJ1-6; D is unresolved. Trimming removed 10 bases at V and 5 bases at J, with 21 bases between. The V gene's germline CDR1 is LGHDT and CDR2 YNNKEL (reference sequence). CDR3 length: 16 amino acids.